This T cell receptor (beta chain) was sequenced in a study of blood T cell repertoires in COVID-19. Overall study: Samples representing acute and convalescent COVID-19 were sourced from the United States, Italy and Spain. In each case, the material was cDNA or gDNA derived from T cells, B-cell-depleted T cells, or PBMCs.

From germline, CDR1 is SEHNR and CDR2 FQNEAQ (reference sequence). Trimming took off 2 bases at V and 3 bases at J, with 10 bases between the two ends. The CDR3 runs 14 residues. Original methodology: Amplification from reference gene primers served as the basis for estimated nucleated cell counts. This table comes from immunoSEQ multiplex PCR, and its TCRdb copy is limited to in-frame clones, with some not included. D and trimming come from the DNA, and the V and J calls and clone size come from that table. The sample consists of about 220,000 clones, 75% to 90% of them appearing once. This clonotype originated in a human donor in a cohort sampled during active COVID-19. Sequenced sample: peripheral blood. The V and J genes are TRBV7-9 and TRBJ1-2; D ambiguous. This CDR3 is CASSLSRGDYGYTF. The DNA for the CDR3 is TGTGCCAGCAGCTTATCTCGGGGTGACTATGGCTACACCTTC.